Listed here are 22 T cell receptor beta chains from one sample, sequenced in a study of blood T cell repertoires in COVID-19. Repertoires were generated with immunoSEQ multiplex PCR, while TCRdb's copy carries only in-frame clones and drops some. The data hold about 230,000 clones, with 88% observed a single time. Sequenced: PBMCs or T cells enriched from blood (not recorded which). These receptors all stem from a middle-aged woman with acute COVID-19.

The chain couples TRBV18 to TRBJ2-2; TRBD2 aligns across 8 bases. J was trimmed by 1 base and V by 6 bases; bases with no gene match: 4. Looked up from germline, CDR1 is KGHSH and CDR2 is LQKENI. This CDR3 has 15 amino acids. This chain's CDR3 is CASSSTSVNTGELFF. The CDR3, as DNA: TGTGCCAGCTCTTCGACTAGCGTGAACACCGGGGAGCTGTTTTTT.

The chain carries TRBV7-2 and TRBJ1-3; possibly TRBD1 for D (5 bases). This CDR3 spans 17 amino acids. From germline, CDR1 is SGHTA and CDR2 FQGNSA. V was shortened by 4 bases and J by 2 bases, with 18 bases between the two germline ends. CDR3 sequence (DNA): TGTGCCAGCAGCTATACTACAGGAGTCCTGGCTGGAAACACCATATATTTT. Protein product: CASSYTTGVLAGNTIYF.

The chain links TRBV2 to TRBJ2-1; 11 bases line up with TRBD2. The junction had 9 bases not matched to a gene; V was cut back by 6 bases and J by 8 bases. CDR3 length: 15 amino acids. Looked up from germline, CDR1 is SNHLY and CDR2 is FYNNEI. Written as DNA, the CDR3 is TGTGCCAGCAGCCCAGCTAGCGGGAGGAAACATGAGCAGTTCTTC. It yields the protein CASSPASGRKHEQFF.

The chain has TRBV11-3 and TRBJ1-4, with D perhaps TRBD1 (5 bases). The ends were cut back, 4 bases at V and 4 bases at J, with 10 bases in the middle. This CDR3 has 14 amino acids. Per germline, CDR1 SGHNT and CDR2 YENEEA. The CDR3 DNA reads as TGTGCCAGCAGCTGGGGCAGGAGTAATGAAAAACTGTTTTTT. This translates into CASSWGRSNEKLFF.

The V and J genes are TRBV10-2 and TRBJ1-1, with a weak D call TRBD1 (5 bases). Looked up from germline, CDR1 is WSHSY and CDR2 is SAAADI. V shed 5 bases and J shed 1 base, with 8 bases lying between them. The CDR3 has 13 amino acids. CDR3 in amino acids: CASSLDTNTEAFF. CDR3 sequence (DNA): TGCGCCAGCAGTCTGGACACGAACACTGAAGCTTTCTTT.

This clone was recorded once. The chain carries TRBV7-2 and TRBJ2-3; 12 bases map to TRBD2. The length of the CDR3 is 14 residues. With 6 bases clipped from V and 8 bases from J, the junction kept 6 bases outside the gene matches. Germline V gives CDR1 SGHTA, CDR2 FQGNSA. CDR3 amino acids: CASSPLAGGPTQYF. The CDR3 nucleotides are TGTGCCAGCAGTCCTCTAGCGGGAGGGCCTACGCAGTATTTT.

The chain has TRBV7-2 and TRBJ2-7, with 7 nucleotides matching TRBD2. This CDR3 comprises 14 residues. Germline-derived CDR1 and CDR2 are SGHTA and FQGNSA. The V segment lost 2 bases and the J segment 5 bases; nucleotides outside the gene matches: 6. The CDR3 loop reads CASSLPGRADEQYF. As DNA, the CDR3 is TGTGCCAGCAGCTTACCAGGGAGGGCGGACGAGCAGTACTTC.

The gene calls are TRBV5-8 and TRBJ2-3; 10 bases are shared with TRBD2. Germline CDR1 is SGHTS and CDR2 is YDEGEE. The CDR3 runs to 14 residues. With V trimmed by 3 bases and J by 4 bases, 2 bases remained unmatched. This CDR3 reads CASSSLAGADTQYF. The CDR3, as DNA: TGTGCCAGCAGCTCGCTAGCGGGGGCAGATACGCAGTATTTT.

This chain's CDR3 is CASRPPGQNYGYTF. CDR3 bases: TGTGCCAGCAGACCCCCGGGACAGAACTATGGCTACACCTTC. The V and J genes are TRBV25-1 and TRBJ1-2, with 7 nucleotides matching TRBD1. The germline gives CDR1 MGHDK, CDR2 SYGVNS. Trimming removed 6 bases from V and 2 bases from J; junction bases left unmatched: 6. The length of the CDR3 is 14 residues.

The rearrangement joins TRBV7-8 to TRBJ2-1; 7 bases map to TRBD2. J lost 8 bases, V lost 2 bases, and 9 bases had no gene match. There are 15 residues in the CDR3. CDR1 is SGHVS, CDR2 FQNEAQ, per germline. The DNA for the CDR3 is TGTGCCAGCAGCTTAATGCGACTAGCTTTCCATGAGCAGTTCTTC. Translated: CASSLMRLAFHEQFF.

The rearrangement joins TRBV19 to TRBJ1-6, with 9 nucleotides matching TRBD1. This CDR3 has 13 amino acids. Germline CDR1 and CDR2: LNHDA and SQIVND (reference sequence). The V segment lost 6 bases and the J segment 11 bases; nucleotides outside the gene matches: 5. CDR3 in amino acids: CASSGQGMAPLHF. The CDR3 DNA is TGTGCCAGTAGCGGACAGGGGATGGCACCCCTCCACTTT.

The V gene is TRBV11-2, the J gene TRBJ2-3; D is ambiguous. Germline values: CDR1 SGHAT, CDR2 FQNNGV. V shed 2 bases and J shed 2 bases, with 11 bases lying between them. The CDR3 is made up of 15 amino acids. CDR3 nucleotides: TGTGCCAGCAGCTTACTGCGTCGATACACAGATACGCAGTATTTT. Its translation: CASSLLRRYTDTQYF.

Here the CDR3 DNA reads TGCAGCGCTACAAGCCGGACACGGAACACCGGGGAGCTGTTTTTT. Translation gives CSATSRTRNTGELFF. The chain couples TRBV29-1 to TRBJ2-2; TRBD1 is a possible D gene (5 bases). Germline CDR1 reads SQVTM; CDR2 reads ANQGSEA. The CDR3 totals 15 residues. Deletions cut 7 bases from V and 1 base from J, with 16 bases between.

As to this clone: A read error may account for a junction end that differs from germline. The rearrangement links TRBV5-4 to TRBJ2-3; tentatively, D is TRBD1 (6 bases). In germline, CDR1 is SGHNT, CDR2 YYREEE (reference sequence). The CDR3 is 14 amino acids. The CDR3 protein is CASSRADSIDTQYF. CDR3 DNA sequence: TGTGCCAGCAGCCGGGCGGACAGCATAGATACGCAGTATTTT.

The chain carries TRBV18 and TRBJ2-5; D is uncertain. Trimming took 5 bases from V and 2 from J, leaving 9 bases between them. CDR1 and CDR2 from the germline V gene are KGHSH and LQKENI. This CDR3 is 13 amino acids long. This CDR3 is CASSATTQETQYF. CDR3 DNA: TGTGCCAGCTCAGCAACGACTCAAGAGACCCAGTACTTC.

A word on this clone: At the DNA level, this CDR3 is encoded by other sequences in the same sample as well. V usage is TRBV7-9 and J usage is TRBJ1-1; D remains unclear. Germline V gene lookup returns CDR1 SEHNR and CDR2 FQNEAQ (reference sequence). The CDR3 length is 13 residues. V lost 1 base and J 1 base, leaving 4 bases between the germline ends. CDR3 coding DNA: TGTGCCAGCAGCTTAGGACAGAACACTGAAGCTTTCTTT. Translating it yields CASSLGQNTEAFF.

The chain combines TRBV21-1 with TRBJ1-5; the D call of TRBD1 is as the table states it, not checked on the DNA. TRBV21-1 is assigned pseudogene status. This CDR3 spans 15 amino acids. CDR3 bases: TGTGCCAGCAGCCCCGGGACAGAATCTAATCAGCCCCAGCATTTT. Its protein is CASSPGTESNQPQHF.

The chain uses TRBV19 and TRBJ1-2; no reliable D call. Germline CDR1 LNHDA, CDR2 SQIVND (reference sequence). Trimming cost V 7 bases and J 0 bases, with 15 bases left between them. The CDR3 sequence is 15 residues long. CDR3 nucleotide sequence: TGTGCCAGTAATCTTGACGGGAAAGCTAACTATGGCTACACCTTC. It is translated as CASNLDGKANYGYTF.

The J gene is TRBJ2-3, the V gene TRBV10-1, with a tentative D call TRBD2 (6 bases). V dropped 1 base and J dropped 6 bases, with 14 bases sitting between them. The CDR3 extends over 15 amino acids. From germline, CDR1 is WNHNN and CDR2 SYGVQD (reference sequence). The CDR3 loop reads CASSEYGGRMDTQYF. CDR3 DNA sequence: TGCGCCAGCAGTGAGTACGGAGGGAGAATGGATACGCAGTATTTT.

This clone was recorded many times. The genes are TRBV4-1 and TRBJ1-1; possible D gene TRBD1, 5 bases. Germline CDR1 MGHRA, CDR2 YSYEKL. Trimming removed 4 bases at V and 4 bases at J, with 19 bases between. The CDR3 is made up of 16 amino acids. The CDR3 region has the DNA TGCGCCAGCAGCCCCCGTGGGGCACCTAAGCTCACTGAAGCTTTCTTT. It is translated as CASSPRGAPKLTEAFF.

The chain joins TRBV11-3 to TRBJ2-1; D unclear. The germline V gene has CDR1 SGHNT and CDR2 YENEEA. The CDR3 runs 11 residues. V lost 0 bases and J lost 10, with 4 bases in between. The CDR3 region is CASSLESEQFF. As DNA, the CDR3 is TGTGCCAGCAGCTTAGAGTCGGAGCAGTTCTTC.

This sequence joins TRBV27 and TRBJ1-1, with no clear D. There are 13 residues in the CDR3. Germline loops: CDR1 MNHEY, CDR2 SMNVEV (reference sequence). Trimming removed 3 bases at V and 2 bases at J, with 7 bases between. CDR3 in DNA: TGTGCCAGCAGTTTCAACAGAAACACTGAAGCTTTCTTT. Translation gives CASSFNRNTEAFF.